The clone carrying this T cell receptor (beta chain) was picked up a small number of times. Seattle patients were enrolled while actively infected and followed longitudinally. Study processing details: The authors estimated nucleated cell counts from reference gene primer amplification. Repertoires were generated with immunoSEQ multiplex PCR, while TCRdb's copy carries only in-frame clones and drops some. For V, J and clone size, that table is used; D and trimming come from the DNA. Among about 360,000 clones listed, approximately 86% were seen once. This sample was included in a study of blood T cell repertoires in COVID-19. About the research overall: Spain, Italy and the United States supplied samples that represented acute and convalescent COVID-19. Sources were T cells, B-cell-depleted T cells, or PBMCs; the material itself was cDNA or gDNA.

This CDR3 contains 16 residues. CDR1 is SGHKS and CDR2 is YYEKEE in the germline V gene (reference sequence). V was pared by 3 bases and J by 6 bases, with 19 bases between. The clonotype was recovered from a woman between 55 and 75 years old with COVID-19, enrolled during active disease. The sample taken for sequencing was peripheral blood. The V call is TRBV5-5, the J call TRBJ1-5; D not certain. The CDR3 region has the DNA TGTGCCAGCAGCTCTGGGCCGCTTACTGTGGGTCAGCCCCAGCATTTT. This gives the protein CASSSGPLTVGQPQHF. The variable domain in full, completed from reference TRBV5-5 and TRBJ1-5, reads DAGVTQSPTHLIKTRGQQVTLRCSPISGHKSVSWYQQVLGQGPQFIFQYYEKEERGRGNFPDRFSARQFPNYSSELNVNALLLGDSALYLCASSSGPLTVGQPQHFGDGTRLSIL.